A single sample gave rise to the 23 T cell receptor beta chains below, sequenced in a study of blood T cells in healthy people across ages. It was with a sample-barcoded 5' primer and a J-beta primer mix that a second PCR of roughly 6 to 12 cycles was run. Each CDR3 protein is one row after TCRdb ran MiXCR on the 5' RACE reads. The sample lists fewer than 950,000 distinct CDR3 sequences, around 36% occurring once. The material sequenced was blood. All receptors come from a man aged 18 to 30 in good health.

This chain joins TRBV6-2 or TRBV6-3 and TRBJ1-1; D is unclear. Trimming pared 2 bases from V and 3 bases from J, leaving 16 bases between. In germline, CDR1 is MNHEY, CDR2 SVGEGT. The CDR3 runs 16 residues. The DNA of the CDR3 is TGTGCCAGCAGTTACCCCAGTGACGAAGGAGACACTGAAGCTTTCTTT. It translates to CASSYPSDEGDTEAFF.

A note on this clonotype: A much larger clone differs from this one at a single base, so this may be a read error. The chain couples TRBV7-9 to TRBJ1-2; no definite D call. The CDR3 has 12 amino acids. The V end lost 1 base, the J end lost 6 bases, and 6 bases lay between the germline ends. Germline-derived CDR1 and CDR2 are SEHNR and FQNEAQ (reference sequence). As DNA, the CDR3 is TGTGCCAGCAGCTTAGACACCCATGGCTACACCTTC. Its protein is CASSLDTHGYTF.

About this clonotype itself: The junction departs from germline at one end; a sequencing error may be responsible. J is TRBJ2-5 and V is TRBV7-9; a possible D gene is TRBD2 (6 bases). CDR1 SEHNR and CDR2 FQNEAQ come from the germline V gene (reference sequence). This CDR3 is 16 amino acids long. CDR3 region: CVSSLPFRLGKETQYF. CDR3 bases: TGTGTCAGCAGCTTACCCTTCCGACTAGGGAAAGAGACCCAGTACTTC. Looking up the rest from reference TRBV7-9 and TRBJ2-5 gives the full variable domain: DTGVSQNPRHKITKRGQNVTFRCDPISEHNRLYWYRQTLGQGPEFLTYFQNEAQLEKSRLLSDRFSAERPKGSFSTLEIQRTEQGDSAMYLCVSSLPFRLGKETQYFGPGTRLLVL.

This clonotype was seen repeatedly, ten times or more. In DNA, the CDR3 is TGTGCCAGCAGCTACGGGACAGGGAAAGAGACCCAGTACTTC. It specifies CASSYGTGKETQYF. The chain links TRBV12-3 or TRBV12-4 to TRBJ2-5, with 9 bases lining up with TRBD1. CDR3 length equals 14 residues. V dropped 6 bases and J dropped 3; count of bases not matched to a gene: 5.

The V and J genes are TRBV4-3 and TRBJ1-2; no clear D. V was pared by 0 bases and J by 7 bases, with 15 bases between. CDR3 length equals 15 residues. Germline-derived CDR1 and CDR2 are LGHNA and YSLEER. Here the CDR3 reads CASSQDARSYGGYTF. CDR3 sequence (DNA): TGCGCCAGCAGCCAAGACGCGCGCTCCTATGGTGGCTACACCTTC.

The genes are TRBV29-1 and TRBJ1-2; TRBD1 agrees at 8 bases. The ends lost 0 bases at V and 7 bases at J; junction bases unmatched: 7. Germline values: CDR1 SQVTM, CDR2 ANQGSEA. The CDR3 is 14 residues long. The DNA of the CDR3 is TGCAGCGTTGAAGACGGGACAGGATGGTCTGGCTACACCTTC. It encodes CSVEDGTGWSGYTF.

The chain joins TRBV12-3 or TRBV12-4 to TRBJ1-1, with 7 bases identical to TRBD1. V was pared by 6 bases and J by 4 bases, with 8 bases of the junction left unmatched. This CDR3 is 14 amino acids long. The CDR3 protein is CASSSDRVATEAFF. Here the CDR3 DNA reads TGTGCCAGCAGCTCCGACAGGGTCGCCACTGAAGCTTTCTTT.

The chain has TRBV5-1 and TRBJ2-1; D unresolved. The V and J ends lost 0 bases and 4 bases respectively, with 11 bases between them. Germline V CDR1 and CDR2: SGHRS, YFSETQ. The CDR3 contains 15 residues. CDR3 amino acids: CASSLAATHYNEQFF. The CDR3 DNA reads TGCGCCAGCAGCTTGGCCGCGACACATTACAATGAGCAGTTCTTC.

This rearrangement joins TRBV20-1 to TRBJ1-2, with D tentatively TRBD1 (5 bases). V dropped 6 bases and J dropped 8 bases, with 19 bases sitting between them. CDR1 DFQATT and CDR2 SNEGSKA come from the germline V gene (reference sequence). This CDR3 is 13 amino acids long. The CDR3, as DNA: TGCAGTGCCCCCCTGGTCGGGGGGAAGGGCTACACCTTC. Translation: CSAPLVGGKGYTF.

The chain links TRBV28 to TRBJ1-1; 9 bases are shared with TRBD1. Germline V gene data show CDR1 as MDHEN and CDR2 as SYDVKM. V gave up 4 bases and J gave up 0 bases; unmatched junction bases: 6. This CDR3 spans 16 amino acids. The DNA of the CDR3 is TGTGCCAGCAGTTCGGGACAGGGCCGATTGAACACTGAAGCTTTCTTT. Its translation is CASSSGQGRLNTEAFF.

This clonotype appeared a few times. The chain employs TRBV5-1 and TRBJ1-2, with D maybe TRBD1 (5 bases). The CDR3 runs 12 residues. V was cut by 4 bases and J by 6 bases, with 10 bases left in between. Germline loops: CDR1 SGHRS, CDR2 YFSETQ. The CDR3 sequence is CASSASRDGYTF. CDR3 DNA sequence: TGCGCCAGCAGCGCCTCCAGGGATGGCTACACCTTC.

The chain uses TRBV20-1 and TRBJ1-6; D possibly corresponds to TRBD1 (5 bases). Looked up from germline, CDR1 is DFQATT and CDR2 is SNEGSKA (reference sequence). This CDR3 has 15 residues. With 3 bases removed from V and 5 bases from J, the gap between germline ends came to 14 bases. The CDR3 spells CSARDPLGDNSPLHF. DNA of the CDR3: TGCAGTGCTAGGGATCCTCTGGGGGATAATTCACCCCTCCACTTT.

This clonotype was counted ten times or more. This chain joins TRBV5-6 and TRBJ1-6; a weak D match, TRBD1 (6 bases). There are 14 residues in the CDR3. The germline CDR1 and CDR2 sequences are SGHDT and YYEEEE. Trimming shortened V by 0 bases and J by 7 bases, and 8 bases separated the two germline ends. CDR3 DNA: TGTGCCAGCAGCTTGGGAACAGGGAATTCACCCCTCCACTTT. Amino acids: CASSLGTGNSPLHF.

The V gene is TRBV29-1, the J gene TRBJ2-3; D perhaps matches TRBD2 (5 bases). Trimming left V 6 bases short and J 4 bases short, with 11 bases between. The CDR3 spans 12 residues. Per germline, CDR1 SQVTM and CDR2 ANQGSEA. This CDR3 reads CSVAEAADTQYF. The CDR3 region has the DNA TGCAGCGTCGCAGAAGCGGCAGATACGCAGTATTTT.

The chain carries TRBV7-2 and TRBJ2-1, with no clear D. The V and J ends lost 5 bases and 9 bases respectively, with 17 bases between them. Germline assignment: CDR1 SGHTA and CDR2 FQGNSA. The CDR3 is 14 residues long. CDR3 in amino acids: CASSPRSPGGEQFF. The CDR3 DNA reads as TGTGCCAGCAGCCCTAGATCGCCAGGCGGTGAGCAGTTCTTC.

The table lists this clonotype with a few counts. CDR3 loop: CASSSMEETQYF. Here the CDR3 DNA reads TGTGCCAGCAGCTCGATGGAAGAGACCCAGTACTTC. The chain links TRBV5-6 to TRBJ2-4; D remains ambiguous. The end of the DNA aligns better with TRBJ2-5, so the J call may be wrong. Germline values: CDR1 SGHDT, CDR2 YYEEEE. The CDR3 has 12 amino acids.

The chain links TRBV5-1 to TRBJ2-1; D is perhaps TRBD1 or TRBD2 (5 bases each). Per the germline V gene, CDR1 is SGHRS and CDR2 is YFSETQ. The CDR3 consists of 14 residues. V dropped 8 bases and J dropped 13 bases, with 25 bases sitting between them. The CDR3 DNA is TGCGCCAGTGCTTCTGGGACCAACCAAGAGACCCAGTTCTTC. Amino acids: CASASGTNQETQFF.

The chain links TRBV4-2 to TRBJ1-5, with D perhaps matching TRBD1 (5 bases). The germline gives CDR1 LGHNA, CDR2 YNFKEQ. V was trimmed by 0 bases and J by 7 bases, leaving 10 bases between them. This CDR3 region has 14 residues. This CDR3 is CASSQELGGQPQHF. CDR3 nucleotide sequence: TGTGCCAGCAGCCAAGAACTTGGGGGACAGCCCCAGCATTTT.

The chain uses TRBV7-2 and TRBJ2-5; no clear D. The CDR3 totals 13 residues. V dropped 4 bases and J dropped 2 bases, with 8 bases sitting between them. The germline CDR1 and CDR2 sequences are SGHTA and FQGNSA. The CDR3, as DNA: TGTGCCAGCAGCTCCCTGCAGCAAGAGACCCAGTACTTC. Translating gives CASSSLQQETQYF.

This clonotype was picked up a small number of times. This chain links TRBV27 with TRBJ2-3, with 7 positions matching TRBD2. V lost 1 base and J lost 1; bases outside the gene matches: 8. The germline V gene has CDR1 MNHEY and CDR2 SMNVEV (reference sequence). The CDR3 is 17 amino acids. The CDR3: CASSLFFPSGGTDTQYF. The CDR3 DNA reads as TGTGCCAGCAGTTTATTTTTCCCTAGCGGAGGCACAGATACGCAGTATTTT.

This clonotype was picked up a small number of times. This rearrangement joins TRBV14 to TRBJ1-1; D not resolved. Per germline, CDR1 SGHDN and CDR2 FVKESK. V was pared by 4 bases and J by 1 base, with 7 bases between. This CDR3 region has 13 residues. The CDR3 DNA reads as TGTGCCAGCAGCCCATGGGGGAACACTGAAGCTTTCTTT. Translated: CASSPWGNTEAFF.

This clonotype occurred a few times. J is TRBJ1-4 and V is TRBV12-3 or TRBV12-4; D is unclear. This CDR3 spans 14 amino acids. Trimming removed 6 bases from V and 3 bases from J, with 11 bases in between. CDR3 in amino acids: CASSRPAANEKLFF. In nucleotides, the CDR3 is TGTGCCAGCAGCCGCCCGGCGGCTAATGAAAAACTGTTTTTT.

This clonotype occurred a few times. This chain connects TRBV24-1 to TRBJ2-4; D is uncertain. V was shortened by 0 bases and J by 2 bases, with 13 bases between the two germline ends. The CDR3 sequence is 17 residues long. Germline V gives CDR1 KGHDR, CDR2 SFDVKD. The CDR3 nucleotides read TGTGCCACCAGTGATTTGTGGGATATCTTCCCCAAAAACATTCAGTACTTC. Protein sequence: CATSDLWDIFPKNIQYF.